This section outlines one TCR beta chain sequence together with its context. The length of the CDR3 is 16 residues. The V end lost 5 bases, the J end lost 3 bases, and 19 bases lay between the germline ends. CDR1 and CDR2 from the germline V gene are SNHLY and FYNNEI. Sequenced by immunoSEQ multiplex PCR; TCRdb stores in-frame clones only, minus some. The table shows 200,000 or so clones, with roughly 83% occurring only once. This sample was taken from a study of blood T cell repertoires in COVID-19. The rearrangement links TRBV2 to TRBJ2-5; possibly TRBD2 for D (6 bases). The clonotype comes from a woman in her forties with acute COVID-19. The sequencing input was PBMCs or T cells enriched from blood (not recorded which). CDR3: CASSQFAGTAKETQYF. Written as DNA, the CDR3 is TGTGCCAGCAGTCAATTCGCCGGGACTGCCAAAGAGACCCAGTACTTC. Together with reference TRBV2 and TRBJ2-5, the CDR3 gives the full variable domain: EPEVTQTPSHQVTQMGQEVILRCVPISNHLYFYWYRQILGQKVEFLVSFYNNEISEKSEIFDDQFSVERPDGSNFTLKIRSTKLEDSAMYFCASSQFAGTAKETQYFGPGTRLLVL.